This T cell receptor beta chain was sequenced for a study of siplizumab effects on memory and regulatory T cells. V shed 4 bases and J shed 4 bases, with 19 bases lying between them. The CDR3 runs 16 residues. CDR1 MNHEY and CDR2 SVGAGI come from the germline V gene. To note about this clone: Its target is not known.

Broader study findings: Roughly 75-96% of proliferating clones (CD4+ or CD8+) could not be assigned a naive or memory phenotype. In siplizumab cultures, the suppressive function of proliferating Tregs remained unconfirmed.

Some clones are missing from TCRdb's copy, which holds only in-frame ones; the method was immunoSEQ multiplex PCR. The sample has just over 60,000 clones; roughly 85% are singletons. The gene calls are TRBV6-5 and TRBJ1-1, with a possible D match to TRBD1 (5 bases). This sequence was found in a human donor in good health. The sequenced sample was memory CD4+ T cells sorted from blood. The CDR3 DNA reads TGTGCCAGCAGTTGGGAGGGGAATAGATTAGGCACTGAAGCTTTCTTT. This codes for CASSWEGNRLGTEAFF.